These 21 T cell receptor beta chains originate from one sample sequenced in a study of T cell clonotyping in hematopoietic cell transplantation. Only in-frame clones appear in the TCRdb table, and some are missing; sequencing was by immunoSEQ multiplex PCR. The data contain about 1,400 clones, approximately 97% of them seen just once; the ten biggest clones take up 2% to 2.5%. Sequenced material: PBMCs, taken 180 days after allogeneic stem cell transplant. The receptors shown here come from a male patient aged 45-59 years who had an allogeneic stem cell transplant from a related donor, so the T cells may come from the graft donor. Some clones in this sample may be carry-over from other donors' samples.

The V and J genes are TRBV7-9 and TRBJ2-7; 7 nucleotides align to TRBD1. There are 15 residues in the CDR3. Germline CDR1 reads SEHNR; CDR2 reads FQNEAQ (reference sequence). V was pared by 6 bases and J by 3 bases, with 11 bases of the junction left unmatched. The CDR3 loop reads CASSGGAGGFYEQYF. Written as DNA, the CDR3 is TGTGCCAGCAGTGGAGGTGCAGGGGGATTCTACGAGCAGTACTTC.

The chain uses TRBV9 and TRBJ2-5; 7 positions agree with TRBD1. J gave up 5 bases and V 0 bases, and 4 bases lay outside the gene matches. This CDR3 spans 14 amino acids. Germline CDR1 is SGDLS and CDR2 is YYNGEE. The CDR3: CASSVGGTDETQYF. CDR3 DNA: TGTGCCAGCAGCGTAGGGGGGACAGACGAGACCCAGTACTTC.

CDR3 amino acids: CASSLYGGGESVAGELFF. The CDR3 DNA follows: TGCGCCAGCAGCCTATACGGCGGGGGGGAGTCTGTAGCCGGGGAGCTGTTTTTT. The rearrangement uses TRBV4-3 and TRBJ2-2, with 9 bases aligning to TRBD2. There are 18 residues in the CDR3. CDR1 LGHNA and CDR2 YSLEER come from the germline V gene. J was trimmed by 6 bases and V by 4 bases; bases with no gene match: 15.

The chain is built from TRBV2 and TRBJ2-3; no clear D gene. CDR3 size: 15 residues. Germline-derived CDR1 and CDR2 are SNHLY and FYNNEI. The V and J ends lost 2 bases and 2 bases respectively, with 11 bases between them. CDR3 amino acids: CASSESEPSTDTQYF. CDR3 bases: TGTGCCAGCAGTGAATCAGAACCATCCACAGATACGCAGTATTTT.

V is TRBV4-1 and J is TRBJ1-1, with a weak D call TRBD1 (5 bases). Trimming removed 0 bases from V and 11 bases from J, with 19 bases in between. CDR1 is MGHRA, CDR2 YSYEKL, per germline. The CDR3 totals 15 residues. CDR3 coding DNA: TGCGCCAGCAGCCAAGATCAGGGCCGACCTGCGTGGGCTTTCTTT. Its translation: CASSQDQGRPAWAFF.

This chain links TRBV29-1 with TRBJ2-5; a possible D gene is TRBD2 (5 bases). The CDR3 is 14 residues long. Germline loops: CDR1 SQVTM, CDR2 ANQGSEA. V shed 6 bases and J shed 1 base, with 15 bases lying between them. CDR3 bases: TGCAGCGTCGTCGACTGGCGGGCCCAAGAGACCCAGTACTTC. Translated, it gives CSVVDWRAQETQYF. The full variable domain, completed using reference TRBV29-1 and TRBJ2-5, is SAVISQKPSRDICQRGTSLTIQCQVDSQVTMMFWYRQQPGQSLTLIATANQGSEATYESGFVIDKFPISRPNLTFSTLTVSNMSPEDSSIYLCSVVDWRAQETQYFGPGTRLLVL.

The V gene is TRBV19, the J gene TRBJ2-5; TRBD2 might be the D (6 bases). V lost 3 bases and J lost 4, with 9 bases in between. CDR3 length: 13 amino acids. Germline CDR1 and CDR2: LNHDA and SQIVND (reference sequence). Here the CDR3 reads CASSILGGETQYF. CDR3 bases: TGTGCCAGTAGTATCTTGGGGGGAGAGACCCAGTACTTC.

The V and J genes are TRBV1 and TRBJ1-5; the table's D call, TRBD1, was not checked against the DNA. TRBV1 is a pseudogene locus. CDR3 length: 20 residues. In DNA, the CDR3 is TGCACCAGCAGCCAACACGCAGGACAGCGTTCAAAGGGTAGCAATCAGCCCCAGCATTTT. This translates into CTSSQHAGQRSKGSNQPQHF.

The J gene is TRBJ2-2, the V gene TRBV6-6; D is undetermined. Trimming pared 5 bases from V and 3 bases from J, leaving 4 bases between. CDR1 is MNHNY, CDR2 SVGAGI, per germline (reference sequence). This CDR3 has 12 amino acids. The CDR3 DNA is TGTGCCAGCAGTCCCTACACCGGGGAGCTGTTTTTT. Its translation is CASSPYTGELFF.

The V call is TRBV5-6, the J call TRBJ2-3, with 7 bases identical to TRBD2. After removal of 2 bases from V and 3 bases from J, the junction contained 9 bases not matched to a gene. In germline, CDR1 is SGHDT, CDR2 YYEEEE. The length of the CDR3 is 16 residues. CDR3 in DNA: TGTGCCAGCAGCTTAAAGACGGGGGGAGGGACAGATACGCAGTATTTT. It encodes CASSLKTGGGTDTQYF.

The V and J genes are TRBV7-3 and TRBJ2-7; 9 positions match TRBD2. Trimming removed 2 bases from V and 3 bases from J; junction bases left unmatched: 5. Germline V gene lookup returns CDR1 SGHTA and CDR2 FQGTGA. The CDR3 is made up of 15 amino acids. This CDR3 reads CASSLGGGAVYEQYF. The CDR3, as DNA: TGTGCCAGCAGCTTAGGCGGGGGGGCCGTCTACGAGCAGTACTTC.

The rearrangement joins TRBV2 to TRBJ1-5; D not certain. The V gene's germline CDR1 is SNHLY and CDR2 FYNNEI. With 6 bases removed from V and 3 bases from J, the gap between germline ends came to 6 bases. The CDR3 loop spans 12 amino acids. The CDR3 sequence is CASRDVNQPQHF. In DNA, the CDR3 is TGTGCCAGCAGAGATGTCAATCAGCCCCAGCATTTT.

This chain joins TRBV25-1 and TRBJ2-7; 10 bases match TRBD2. This CDR3 contains 16 residues. Per the germline V gene, CDR1 is MGHDK and CDR2 is SYGVNS. V dropped 4 bases and J dropped 2; count of bases not matched to a gene: 8. Here the CDR3 reads CASSATSGKGTYEQYF. Here the CDR3 DNA reads TGTGCCAGCAGTGCCACTAGCGGGAAGGGCACCTACGAGCAGTACTTC.

The V gene is TRBV5-6, the J gene TRBJ1-1; a weak D match, TRBD1 (6 bases). CDR1 is SGHDT and CDR2 is YYEEEE in the germline V gene. This CDR3 spans 16 amino acids. The germline V and J ends were trimmed by 4 bases and 0 bases, with 16 bases remaining between them. CDR3 DNA: TGTGCCAGCAGCCTAGACGGACAGATGATGAACACTGAAGCTTTCTTT. Translation: CASSLDGQMMNTEAFF.

The genes are TRBV19 and TRBJ2-3; a weak D match, TRBD1 (6 bases). This CDR3 comprises 16 residues. V was shortened by 5 bases and J by 2 bases, with 17 bases between the two germline ends. Germline V gene lookup returns CDR1 LNHDA and CDR2 SQIVND (reference sequence). In DNA, the CDR3 is TGTGCCAGTAGTCCGATCCCAGGGGAACCCACAGATACGCAGTATTTT. This gives the protein CASSPIPGEPTDTQYF.

The CDR3 sequence: CASSNLRGTRTDTQYF. The CDR3 DNA sequence: TGTGCCAGCAGCAACCTAAGGGGGACTAGGACAGATACGCAGTATTTT. The V call is TRBV7-9, the J call TRBJ2-3; 8 bases line up with TRBD2. Germline assignment: CDR1 SEHNR and CDR2 FQNEAQ (reference sequence). The CDR3 length is 16 residues. Germline trimming cut 5 bases from V and 3 bases from J; bases unmatched to any gene: 10.

The V gene is TRBV5-1, the J gene TRBJ2-5, with 7 bases that match TRBD1. V lost 3 bases and J lost 3; bases outside the gene matches: 2. This CDR3 is built from 13 residues. Germline V gives CDR1 SGHRS, CDR2 YFSETQ. CDR3 region: CASSWGQKETQYF. Written as DNA, the CDR3 is TGCGCCAGCAGCTGGGGACAGAAAGAGACCCAGTACTTC.

The chain carries TRBV19 and TRBJ1-5, with D perhaps TRBD1 (6 bases). V lost 7 bases and J 0 bases, leaving 16 bases between the germline ends. This CDR3 comprises 16 residues. Germline CDR1 is LNHDA and CDR2 is SQIVND (reference sequence). As DNA, the CDR3 is TGTGCCAGTAAAGGACAGAGCCTATATAGCAATCAGCCCCAGCATTTT. As protein: CASKGQSLYSNQPQHF.

CDR3 sequence reads: CASSQRGREAFF. CDR3 sequence (DNA): TGTGCCAGCAGCCAGCGCGGAAGAGAAGCTTTCTTT. The chain couples TRBV5-4 to TRBJ1-1; D not certain. Per germline, CDR1 SGHNT and CDR2 YYREEE (reference sequence). V lost 4 bases to trimming and J lost 8 bases, with 12 bases between them. This CDR3 is 12 amino acids long.

This sequence joins TRBV5-1 and TRBJ2-1; D is perhaps TRBD2 (6 bases). CDR1 and CDR2 (germline): SGHRS, YFSETQ. Deletions cut 0 bases from V and 4 bases from J, with 8 bases between. The CDR3 consists of 14 residues. CDR3 bases: TGCGCCAGCAGCTTGGAGCGGGTTTACAATGAGCAGTTCTTC. Its protein product is CASSLERVYNEQFF.

This chain links TRBV5-1 with TRBJ2-2; a weak D match, TRBD2 (6 bases). This CDR3 comprises 15 residues. In germline, CDR1 is SGHRS, CDR2 YFSETQ. The V gene lost 4 bases and the J gene lost 4 bases, with 14 bases spanning the gap. Here the CDR3 DNA reads TGCGCCAGCAGCCCCGGGACTCGCCCCACCGGGGAGCTGTTTTTT. Residues: CASSPGTRPTGELFF.